The next 15 T cell receptor beta chains were all read from a single sample in a study of cytomegalovirus exposure and HLA in healthy donors. The PCR ran on 60 Vbeta and 13 Jbeta primers. Clones were sequenced by immunoSEQ multiplex PCR, and TCRdb holds only the in-frame ones, with some missing. Of 100,000 or so clones detected, more than 60% appear once; the ten largest clones hold roughly 8.6%. Specimen: PBMCs. These receptors all stem from a woman aged 40 to 50 in good health and CMV-seropositive.

This clone was seen more than once but under ten times. As DNA, the CDR3 is TGTGCCAGCAGCGACAGCCAAGGGGGTTATGGCTACACCTTC. Its protein product is CASSDSQGGYGYTF. This rearrangement joins TRBV28 to TRBJ1-2; the D gene is possibly TRBD1 (6 bases). V lost 6 bases and J lost 5, with 16 bases in between. Germline-derived CDR1 and CDR2 are MDHEN and SYDVKM. The CDR3 has 14 residues.

The chain employs TRBV5-1 and TRBJ1-2; D is perhaps TRBD1 (6 bases). Germline CDR1 and CDR2: SGHRS and YFSETQ. The CDR3 consists of 14 residues. V lost 0 bases and J lost 4, with 10 bases in between. CDR3 loop: CASSLAGTPYGYTF. Written as DNA, the CDR3 is TGCGCCAGCAGCTTGGCCGGGACACCCTATGGCTACACCTTC.

This clone has only one observation. The chain combines TRBV27 with TRBJ2-4, with a possible D match to TRBD1 (5 bases). The CDR3 has 13 amino acids. Per germline, CDR1 MNHEY and CDR2 SMNVEV (reference sequence). The ends were cut back, 3 bases at V and 8 bases at J, with 11 bases in the middle. This chain's CDR3 is CASSFSQGYIQYF. Here the CDR3 DNA reads TGTGCCAGCAGTTTCTCCCAGGGATACATTCAGTACTTC.

CDR3 loop: CASSAEGGTDTQYF. The CDR3, as DNA: TGTGCCAGCAGCGCGGAAGGGGGCACAGATACGCAGTATTTT. The V call is TRBV6-4, the J call TRBJ2-3, with TRBD1 as a possible D gene (5 bases). CDR1 MRHNA and CDR2 SNTAGT come from the germline V gene. The CDR3 totals 14 residues. V lost 6 bases and J lost 1, with 11 bases in between.

The V and J genes are TRBV7-9 and TRBJ1-2, with a possible D match to TRBD1 (5 bases). Between the trimmed V and J ends, which lost 1 base and 8 bases, there was a span of 8 bases. The CDR3 length is 12 residues. Germline V gene lookup returns CDR1 SEHNR and CDR2 FQNEAQ (reference sequence). CDR3 residues: CASSLGGAGYTF. CDR3 DNA: TGTGCCAGCAGCTTAGGGGGCGCGGGCTACACCTTC.

The chain joins TRBV5-4 to TRBJ2-7, with D unresolved. The CDR3 extends over 13 amino acids. Trimming pared 0 bases from V and 3 bases from J, leaving 7 bases between. Germline assignment: CDR1 SGHNT and CDR2 YYREEE (reference sequence). The CDR3, as DNA: TGTGCCAGCAGCTTGGACAGCCTCTACGAGCAGTACTTC. It is translated as CASSLDSLYEQYF. The complete variable domain, with remaining parts taken from reference TRBV5-4 and TRBJ2-7, reads ETGVTQSPTHLIKTRGQQVTLRCSSQSGHNTVSWYQQALGQGPQFIFQYYREEENGRGNFPPRFSGLQFPNYSSELNVNALELDDSALYLCASSLDSLYEQYFGPGTRLTVT.

This clone was seen a few times. This chain joins TRBV6-5 and TRBJ2-3, with 7 bases identical to TRBD2. The CDR3 contains 14 residues. V lost 5 bases and J lost 3; bases outside the gene matches: 5. Germline CDR1 reads MNHEY; CDR2 reads SVGAGI. CDR3 DNA: TGTGCCAGCAGTCTCTGGGGGGGAACAGATACGCAGTATTTT. Protein sequence: CASSLWGGTDTQYF.

This clone appeared a few times. This chain links TRBV5-4 with TRBJ1-2; D is ambiguous. In germline, CDR1 is SGHNT, CDR2 YYREEE (reference sequence). The CDR3 covers 18 residues. Trimming took off 3 bases at V and 4 bases at J, with 25 bases between the two ends. The CDR3 region is CASSSGYGSGSSIYGYTF. The CDR3 DNA reads TGTGCCAGCAGCTCCGGGTACGGTTCCGGATCATCCATCTATGGCTACACCTTC.

The V gene is TRBV9, the J gene TRBJ2-3; 10 bases match TRBD2. The junction had 15 bases not matched to a gene; V was cut back by 5 bases and J by 3 bases. The CDR3 loop spans 18 amino acids. Germline loops: CDR1 SGDLS, CDR2 YYNGEE. The CDR3 loop is CASRVRAGLAEGTDTQYF. In DNA form, the CDR3 reads TGTGCCAGCAGGGTGAGGGCCGGACTAGCGGAGGGGACAGATACGCAGTATTTT.

This clone was recorded only once. The chain recombines TRBV18 with TRBJ1-2, with D possibly TRBD1 on 6 matching bases. V was cut by 4 bases and J by 0 bases, with 9 bases left in between. Germline V lookup: CDR1 KGHSH, CDR2 LQKENI. The CDR3 runs to 14 residues. The CDR3 spells CASSQGVTNYGYTF. The CDR3 DNA reads as TGTGCCAGCTCACAGGGGGTAACTAACTATGGCTACACCTTC.

This chain connects TRBV11-2 to TRBJ1-6; 7 bases line up with TRBD1. Germline values: CDR1 SGHAT, CDR2 FQNNGV. The CDR3 sequence is 19 residues long. V was clipped by 5 bases and J by 8 bases; unmatched bases: 21. The CDR3 bases are TGTGCCAGCAGCCTACCGATGGGAGGCAGGGGGACTAGGTATTCACCCCTCCACTTT. Translation gives CASSLPMGGRGTRYSPLHF.

In regard to this clone: Mismatch with germline at one junction end may stem from a read error. The rearrangement uses TRBV7-9 and TRBJ1-2; D might be TRBD1 (6 bases). There are 15 residues in the CDR3. The V gene's germline CDR1 is SEHNR and CDR2 FQNEAQ (reference sequence). The chain's CDR3 is CSSSPGPGTKYGYTF. The CDR3 region has the DNA TGTTCCAGCAGCCCGGGGCCCGGGACAAAGTATGGCTACACCTTC.

The rearrangement links TRBV15 to TRBJ2-1; the match to TRBD2 covers 8 bases. Losses at the gene ends were 2 bases for V and 6 bases for J; bases not matched to a gene: 15. This CDR3 region has 18 residues. Germline assignment: CDR1 LNHNV and CDR2 YYDKDF (reference sequence). The chain's CDR3 is CATSRTAISGVKVNEQFF. DNA for the CDR3: TGTGCCACCAGCAGAACCGCTATTAGCGGGGTAAAAGTCAATGAGCAGTTCTTC.

J is TRBJ2-5 and V is TRBV27; 15 bases match TRBD2. This CDR3 has 17 amino acids. Germline CDR1 reads MNHEY; CDR2 reads SMNVEV (reference sequence). The V gene end was trimmed by 2 bases and the J gene end by 4 bases; junction bases not matched to a gene: 5. The CDR3 loop is CASSLGGGLAGGETQYF. The CDR3 nucleotides read TGTGCCAGCAGTTTAGGTGGGGGACTAGCGGGAGGAGAGACCCAGTACTTC.

The chain couples TRBV19 to TRBJ2-7; D is perhaps TRBD1 (6 bases). From germline, CDR1 is LNHDA and CDR2 SQIVND (reference sequence). V lost 5 bases to trimming and J lost 2 bases, with 16 bases between them. The CDR3 has 15 residues. In DNA form, the CDR3 reads TGTGCCAGTAGTCCAGAAGAACAGGGTCCCTACGAGCAGTACTTC. Amino acids: CASSPEEQGPYEQYF.